These T cell receptor beta chains were read from a single sample in a study of shared clonotypes between healthy human individuals. Method: immunoSEQ multiplex PCR; TCRdb's copy keeps in-frame clones and lacks some. The top ten hold less than 0.13% of the sample, which has 550,000 to 750,000 clones, around 95% seen once. The sample was naive CD8+ T cells sorted from blood. The receptors were sampled from a woman in her twenties or thirties in good health. CDR3s include the opening cysteine and the closing phenylalanine or tryptophan.

CDR3 protein: CASSSWTNQETQYF; J gene: TRBJ2-5; V gene: TRBV27
CDR3 protein: CASQGTLAYGYTF; J gene: TRBJ1-2; V gene: TRBV2
CDR3 protein: CASSLGGTSAPGGEQYF; J gene: TRBJ2-7; V gene: TRBV5-1
CDR3 protein: CASSPPGTRNQPQHF; J gene: TRBJ1-5; V gene: TRBV28
CDR3 protein: CASSFGSYEQYF; J gene: TRBJ2-7; V gene: TRBV7-9
CDR3 protein: CASSEFPAVVSTDTQYF; J gene: TRBJ2-3; V gene: TRBV2
CDR3 protein: CASSDLRQSQETQYF; J gene: TRBJ2-5; V gene: TRBV6-1
CDR3 protein: CAISETATNEKLFF; J gene: TRBJ1-4; V gene: TRBV10-3
CDR3 protein: CASSYPDLAGVEGSYNEQFF; J gene: TRBJ2-1; V gene: TRBV5-1
CDR3 protein: CASSLAQGHYGYTF; J gene: TRBJ1-2; V gene: TRBV5-6
CDR3 protein: CASSFPSSGNYGYTF; J gene: TRBJ1-2; V gene: TRBV28
CDR3 protein: CASRSLRDSGDEQYF; J gene: TRBJ2-7; V gene: TRBV13
CDR3 protein: CASRGQVPETQYF; J gene: TRBJ2-5; V gene: TRBV2
CDR3 protein: CASSQSGSLAKNIQYF; J gene: TRBJ2-4; V gene: TRBV7-9
CDR3 protein: CASSSGTSGSLGQFF; J gene: TRBJ2-1; V gene: TRBV7-9
CDR3 protein: CASSNGGLSYEQYF; J gene: TRBJ2-7; V gene: TRBV7-9
CDR3 protein: CASSLERENIYEQFF; J gene: TRBJ2-1; V gene: TRBV27
CDR3 protein: CSAQKVDTQYF; J gene: TRBJ2-3; V gene: TRBV20-1
CDR3 protein: CASSFGQHYGYTF; J gene: TRBJ1-2; V gene: TRBV27
CDR3 protein: CASSLRGSNEQFF; J gene: TRBJ2-1; V gene: TRBV5-1
CDR3 protein: CASGPSIRNEQFF; J gene: TRBJ2-1; V gene: TRBV6-5
CDR3 protein: CATRGDRGKTQYF; J gene: TRBJ2-5; V gene: TRBV15
CDR3 protein: CASRSDRGTYEQYF; J gene: .; V gene: TRBV5-1
CDR3 protein: CASSLDTFTQYF; J gene: TRBJ2-3; V gene: TRBV27